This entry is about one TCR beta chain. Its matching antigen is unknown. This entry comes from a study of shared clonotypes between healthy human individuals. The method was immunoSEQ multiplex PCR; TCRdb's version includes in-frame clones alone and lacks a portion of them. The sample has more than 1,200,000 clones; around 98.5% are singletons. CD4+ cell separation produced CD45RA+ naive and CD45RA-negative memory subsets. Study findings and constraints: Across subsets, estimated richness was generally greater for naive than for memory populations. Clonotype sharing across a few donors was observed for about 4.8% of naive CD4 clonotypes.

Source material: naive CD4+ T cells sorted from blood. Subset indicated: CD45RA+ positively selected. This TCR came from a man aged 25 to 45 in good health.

The CDR3 DNA reads as TGTGCCAGCAGCTTGGGCAGGGTGACGAACACTGAAGCTTTCTTT. Its protein product is CASSLGRVTNTEAFF. This chain connects TRBV11-2 to TRBJ1-1; possibly TRBD1 for D (5 bases). Per the germline V gene, CDR1 is SGHAT and CDR2 is FQNNGV. With 3 bases removed from V and 1 base from J, the gap between germline ends came to 12 bases. This CDR3 contains 15 residues.